This T cell receptor beta chain was sequenced for a study of early T cells in non-severe SARS-CoV-2 infection. TCRdb ran MiXCR on the 5' RACE reads and lists one entry per CDR3 protein. The sample lists approximately 41,000 distinct CDR3 sequences, approximately 4.6% seen once, with 15% to 20% in the top ten. This CDR3 is 15 amino acids long. CDR1 and CDR2 (germline): KGHSH, LQKENI. J was trimmed by 6 bases and V by 6 bases; bases with no gene match: 12. The sequenced material came from whole blood. The sequence came from an adult who was a healthcare worker with PCR-confirmed SARS-CoV-2 infection or an uninfected control (not recorded which). The chain carries TRBV18 and TRBJ2-7, with 9 nucleotides matching TRBD1. The CDR3 here is CASSPGPTGGSEQYF. The CDR3, as DNA: TGTGCCAGCTCCCCCGGGCCGACAGGGGGGAGCGAGCAGTACTTC.